Listed below are T cell receptor beta chains from one sample, sequenced in a study of blood T cells in healthy people across ages. Using its own MiXCR run on the 5' RACE reads, TCRdb lists one record per CDR3 protein. The sample yields over 1,200,000 distinct CDR3 sequences, almost 60% seen once. The sequencing sample was made of blood. Receptors were obtained from a man in his late teens or twenties in good health. The CDR3 runs from the conserved cysteine through the conserved F or W. A D gene is named only where the DNA matches it firmly. Not all rows give a size; the values are once, few, many and, for expanded clones, a class.

>TRBD2|TRBV7-8|-|TRBJ2-1
CASSPRTSGGLLYNEQFF
TGTGCCAGCAGCCCTCGGACTAGCGGGGGGCTTCTATACAATGAGCAGTTCTTC
>-|TRBV6-5|-|TRBJ2-7
CASSYSLAEYEQYF
TGTGCCAGCAGTTACTCGCTGGCAGAGTACGAGCAGTACTTC
>-|TRBV6-6|few|TRBJ1-5
CASLPSLGQPQHF
TGTGCCTCGTTACCCTCCTTGGGACAGCCCCAGCATTTT
>-|TRBV7-9|many|TRBJ2-3
CASAPVTEETDTQYF
TGTGCCAGCGCCCCGGTAACTGAAGAAACAGATACGCAGTATTTT
>TRBD2|TRBV11-2|once|TRBJ2-1
CASSTLAGDRDEQFF
TGTGCCAGCAGCACACTGGCGGGAGATCGCGATGAGCAGTTCTTC
>-|TRBV2|-|TRBJ1-5
CASQRGAGQPQHF
TGTGCCAGTCAGCGGGGGGCGGGGCAGCCCCAGCATTTT
>-|TRBV27|once|TRBJ2-1
CASTMGPTGVAEQFF
TGTGCCAGCACCATGGGTCCGACCGGAGTGGCTGAGCAGTTCTTC
>-|TRBV27|few|TRBJ2-3
CASSLSWGDTDTQYF
TGTGCCAGCAGTTTATCATGGGGGGACACAGATACGCAGTATTTT
>-|TRBV6-2/TRBV6-3|-|TRBJ1-1
CASSRGETEAFF
TGTGCCAGCAGCAGAGGGGAGACTGAAGCTTTCTTT
>TRBD2|TRBV5-1|few|TRBJ2-1
CASSFGGSINEQFF
TGCGCCAGCAGCTTTGGCGGGAGTATCAATGAGCAGTTCTTC
>-|TRBV4-1|-|TRBJ2-4
CASSQEVGRAKNIQYF
TGCGCCAGCAGCCAAGAGGTGGGCCGAGCCAAAAACATTCAGTACTTC
>-|TRBV20-1|-|TRBJ1-4
CSASPEEATNEKLFF
TGCAGTGCTAGTCCCGAAGAGGCAACTAATGAAAAACTGTTTTTT
>-|TRBV5-6|once|TRBJ2-7
CASSIGTQWEQYF
TGTGCCAGCAGCATTGGGACCCAATGGGAGCAGTACTTC
>-|TRBV6-6|-|TRBJ1-2
CASNVLGDGYTF
TGTGCCAGCAATGTTTTAGGGGATGGCTACACCTTC
>-|TRBV14|-|TRBJ2-1
CASSATAAPQNNEQFF
TGTGCCAGCAGTGCAACCGCGGCCCCCCAGAACAATGAGCAGTTCTTC
>-|TRBV20-1|-|TRBJ2-4
CSARGSAPGVAKNIQYF
TGCAGTGCTAGAGGGTCTGCGCCTGGGGTAGCCAAAAACATTCAGTACTTC
>TRBD2|TRBV5-1|-|TRBJ2-3
CASSYLGLAEDPSTDTQYF
TGCGCCAGCAGCTACCTGGGACTAGCGGAAGACCCTAGCACAGATACGCAGTATTTT
>TRBD1|TRBV10-1|-|TRBJ2-3
CASSEAGGADTQYF
TGCGCCAGCAGTGAAGCAGGGGGCGCAGATACGCAGTATTTT
>-|TRBV2|-|TRBJ2-7
CATRGATYEQYF
TGTGCCACCAGGGGGGCAACCTACGAGCAGTACTTC
>TRBD2|TRBV3-1|-|TRBJ2-1
CANSQRKGLATDNEQFF
TGTGCCAACAGCCAAAGGAAGGGACTAGCCACAGACAATGAGCAGTTCTTC
>TRBD1|TRBV19|-|TRBJ2-7
CASSATGIGEQYF
TGTGCCAGTAGCGCGACAGGGATTGGCGAGCAGTACTTC
>-|TRBV6-2/TRBV6-3|-|TRBJ1-1
CASSDGPSVEAFF
TGTGCCAGCAGTGACGGACCATCAGTGGAAGCTTTCTTT
>-|TRBV6-5|-|TRBJ2-7
CASSYAGGRYEQYF
TGTGCCAGCAGTTACGCTGGAGGGCGCTACGAGCAGTACTTC
>TRBD2|TRBV18|-|TRBJ2-5
CASSPLTSGSTETQYF
TGTGCCAGCTCACCACTGACTAGCGGGAGTACAGAGACCCAGTACTTC
>-|TRBV20-1|-|TRBJ2-1
CSARDRNEQFF
TGCAGTGCTAGAGATCGCAATGAGCAGTTCTTC
>-|TRBV10-3|few|TRBJ2-7
CAISETNRGLNWGEQYF
TGTGCCATCAGTGAAACAAACCGGGGCCTCAACTGGGGCGAGCAGTACTTC
>TRBD2|TRBV20-1|-|TRBJ2-5
CSARGRGLTSGRLNNEQYF
TGCAGTGCTAGGGGGAGGGGGCTGACTAGCGGGAGATTGAACAATGAGCAGTACTTC
>-|TRBV28|-|TRBJ1-5
CASTSHSNQPQHF
TGTGCCAGCACCTCCCATAGCAATCAGCCCCAGCATTTT
>TRBD1|TRBV20-1|-|TRBJ2-5
CSATTGTGIKTQYF
TGCAGTGCCACTACCGGGACAGGCATAAAGACCCAGTACTTC
>-|TRBV29-1|-|TRBJ1-2
CSVDEPGRGAFYGYTF
TGCAGCGTTGATGAACCGGGGAGGGGGGCCTTTTATGGCTACACCTTC
>-|TRBV20-1|-|TRBJ2-7
CSARAPVTYEQYF
TGCAGTGCTAGAGCCCCAGTGACCTACGAGCAGTACTTC
>-|TRBV5-1|-|TRBJ1-4
CASSLGPTNEKLFF
TGTGCCAGCAGTTTAGGGCCAACTAATGAAAAACTGTTTTTT
>-|TRBV9|-|TRBJ2-7
CASSAVLNSYEQYF
TGTGCCAGCAGCGCCGTACTAAACTCCTACGAGCAGTACTTC
>-|TRBV4-3|few|TRBJ2-7
CASSQDLGVGYEQYF
TGCGCCAGCAGCCAAGATCTCGGGGTTGGCTACGAGCAGTACTTC
>-|TRBV4-1|-|TRBJ1-2
CASSQGRGRGNYGYTF
TGCGCCAGCAGCCAAGGTAGAGGTCGAGGGAACTATGGCTACACCTTC
>-|TRBV10-3|-|TRBJ2-6
CAISESHPGANVLTF
TGTGCCATCAGTGAGTCCCACCCTGGGGCCAACGTCCTGACTTTC
>TRBD2|TRBV7-2|once|TRBJ2-3
CASSHGGGDTQYF
TGTGCCAGCAGCCACGGGGGGGGCGATACGCAGTATTTT
>-|TRBV7-9|-|TRBJ2-7
CASSSVQGPSYEQYF
TGTGCCAGCAGCTCGGTACAGGGCCCCTCCTACGAGCAGTACTTC
>TRBD2|TRBV4-2|few|TRBJ2-1
CASSQDHSSGSFGEQFF
TGTGCCAGCAGCCAAGATCATTCTAGCGGGAGTTTCGGTGAGCAGTTCTTC
>TRBD2|TRBV4-2|once|TRBJ2-1
CASSFSGTSGRSEQFF
TGTGCCAGCAGCTTTTCCGGGACTAGCGGGAGGAGTGAGCAGTTCTTC
>-|TRBV6-4|few|TRBJ2-7
CASTGGGGQYEQYF
TGTGCCAGCACGGGGGGCGGGGGTCAATACGAGCAGTACTTC
>TRBD1|TRBV7-7|-|TRBJ2-5
CASSLVGQGSGETQYF
TGTGCCAGCAGCTTAGTGGGACAGGGTTCGGGAGAGACCCAGTACTTC
>TRBD2|TRBV20-1|few|TRBJ2-7
CSARLAGGYYEQYF
TGCAGTGCTAGACTAGCGGGAGGGTACTACGAGCAGTACTTC
>-|TRBV7-9|-|TRBJ1-2
CASSLGMTNYGYTF
TGTGCCAGCAGCTTAGGGATGACGAACTATGGCTACACCTTC
>-|TRBV12-5|-|TRBJ2-3
CASGLDGLDTQYF
TGTGCTAGTGGTTTGGATGGTCTAGATACGCAGTATTTT
>-|TRBV6-4|-|TRBJ2-7
CAGFNLPTYEQYF
TGTGCCGGGTTCAATCTTCCTACCTACGAGCAGTACTTC
>TRBD1|TRBV20-1|-|TRBJ2-3
CSTSTGVYTDTQYF
TGCAGTACCTCGACAGGGGTGTACACAGATACGCAGTATTTT
>-|TRBV12-3/TRBV12-4|-|TRBJ2-5
CASSFKGYQETQYF
TGTGCCAGCAGTTTTAAGGGGTACCAAGAGACCCAGTACTTC
>TRBD2|TRBV28|-|TRBJ2-1
CASSWGGINEQFF
TGTGCCAGCAGTTGGGGGGGTATCAATGAGCAGTTCTTC
>-|TRBV12-3/TRBV12-4|few|TRBJ2-3
CASETGDFSTDTQYF
TGTGCCAGTGAAACGGGGGACTTCAGCACAGATACGCAGTATTTT
>-|TRBV6-4|-|TRBJ1-1
CASSDSDLTEAFF
TGTGCCAGCAGTGATTCGGACTTAACTGAAGCTTTCTTT
>TRBD1|TRBV6-5|-|TRBJ1-2
CASSLSTGENYGYTF
TGTGCCAGCAGCCTTTCTACAGGGGAGAACTATGGCTACACCTTC
>TRBD1|TRBV4-3|once|TRBJ2-7
CASSHSGQGVYEQYF
TGCGCCAGCAGCCACTCGGGACAGGGGGTGTACGAGCAGTACTTC
>TRBD2|TRBV15|-|TRBJ2-2
CATTGGLNTGELFF
TGTGCCACCACGGGGGGGCTAAACACCGGGGAGCTGTTTTTT
>-|TRBV10-2|few|TRBJ2-3
CASSRSATDTQYF
TGCGCCAGCAGTAGGTCAGCCACAGATACGCAGTATTTT